A single sample is the source of the 10 T cell receptor beta chains below, sequenced in a study of T cells in Graves' hyperthyroidism and ophthalmopathy. Researchers took RNA transcripts and amplified the TCR beta CDR3 regions from them. TCR CDR3 regions were first amplified by RT-PCR with HTBI primers. Via MiXCR, TCRdb re-called the multiplex PCR reads, giving one row per CDR3 protein. The sample records about half a million distinct CDR3 sequences, roughly 20% being singletons. Specimen: blood. The source of these receptors is a young man with Graves' hyperthyroidism.

The chain combines TRBV20-1 with TRBJ2-7, with 9 nucleotides matching TRBD1. Germline CDR1 DFQATT, CDR2 SNEGSKA (reference sequence). There are 15 residues in the CDR3. The J segment lost 1 base and the V segment lost 3 bases, leaving 7 bases of the junction unmatched. Here the CDR3 DNA reads TGCAGTGCTAGGGGGTGGGGACAGGGTTCCTACGAGCAGTACTTC. Translated, it gives CSARGWGQGSYEQYF.

About this clonotype: An end of the junction differs from the germline gene, which may be a read error. The chain carries TRBV28 and TRBJ2-7; D might be TRBD1 (6 bases). Germline CDR1 reads MDHEN; CDR2 reads SYDVKM. This CDR3 has 15 residues. DNA of the CDR3: TGTGCCAGCAGGAGGGGTACCGGGACATGGCACGATCAGTACTTC. This encodes CASRRGTGTWHDQYF.

This clonotype came up many times. The gene calls are TRBV12-3 or TRBV12-4 and TRBJ1-2, with TRBD1 identical over 8 bases. The CDR3 runs to 12 residues. V dropped 6 bases and J dropped 4; count of bases not matched to a gene: 1. CDR3 coding DNA: TGTGCCAGCAGCCAGGGGGCCTATGGCTACACCTTC. As protein: CASSQGAYGYTF.

The chain carries TRBV19 and TRBJ2-3, with D hard to call. The ends were cut back, 11 bases at V and 4 bases at J, with 13 bases in the middle. The CDR3 contains 12 residues. Germline V CDR1 and CDR2: LNHDA, SQIVND (reference sequence). In nucleotides, the CDR3 is TGTGCCTCCGCCAGTCTAGCAGATACGCAGTATTTT. Its protein product is CASASLADTQYF.

CDR3 in DNA: TGCAGTGCCCCGACAGGCAGGACCCAGTACTTC. Protein sequence: CSAPTGRTQYF. The chain recombines TRBV20-1 with TRBJ2-5; D is perhaps TRBD1 (6 bases). The CDR3 covers 11 residues. Trimming left V 6 bases short and J 7 bases short, with 12 bases between. In germline, CDR1 is DFQATT, CDR2 SNEGSKA (reference sequence).

This clonotype was counted many times. This clone may be a read error of a much larger clone one base away. The chain carries TRBV6-1 and TRBJ1-2; no definite D call. V was cut by 4 bases and J by 7 bases, with 10 bases left in between. This CDR3 comprises 12 residues. The germline V gene encodes CDR1 MNHNS and CDR2 SASEGT. In nucleotides, the CDR3 is TGTGCCAGCAGTGGCTGGCCAGGTGGCTACACCTTC. Encoded protein: CASSGWPGGYTF.

This clonotype came up many times. V usage is TRBV10-3 and J usage is TRBJ2-7; TRBD1 is a possible D gene (5 bases). Trimming stripped 3 bases from V and 4 bases from J, with 19 bases between. This CDR3 spans 16 amino acids. CDR1 is ENHRY, CDR2 SYGVKD, per germline. CDR3 sequence reads: CAISEWGDREVYEQYF. The CDR3 DNA is TGTGCCATCAGTGAATGGGGTGACAGAGAAGTATACGAGCAGTACTTC.

The rearrangement links TRBV18 to TRBJ1-1, with no clear D. Germline V gene data show CDR1 as KGHSH and CDR2 as LQKENI. Trimming removed 2 bases from V and 0 bases from J, with 13 bases in between. The CDR3 spans 16 residues. CDR3 nucleotide sequence: TGTGCCAGCTCACCATTCACGGTCGAGATGAACACTGAAGCTTTCTTT. Amino acids: CASSPFTVEMNTEAFF.

At least ten counts were recorded for this clonotype. The chain has TRBV28 and TRBJ1-1, with D unclear. The CDR3 is made up of 13 amino acids. Germline V gene lookup returns CDR1 MDHEN and CDR2 SYDVKM. Trimming cost V 5 bases and J 6 bases, with 13 bases left between them. The CDR3 coding sequence is TGTGCCAGCAGTCCGCCGTATATTGCTGAAGCTTTCTTT. Its protein is CASSPPYIAEAFF.

This clonotype was observed many times. This rearrangement joins TRBV6-1 to TRBJ1-3; D is undetermined. The germline CDR1 and CDR2 sequences are MNHNS and SASEGT. This CDR3 spans 12 amino acids. Trimming removed 11 bases from V and 4 bases from J, with 12 bases in between. The CDR3 DNA sequence: TGTGCCTACCGGACGGGCGGAAACACCATATATTTT. Protein product: CAYRTGGNTIYF.